One sample yielded the 23 T cell receptor beta chains listed below, sequenced in a study of cytomegalovirus exposure and HLA in healthy donors. The data were produced by immunoSEQ multiplex PCR, yet TCRdb's version contains in-frame clones alone and is incomplete. Among over 200,000 clones listed, 83% were seen once. Sequencing input: PBMCs. The source is a young woman in good health and CMV-seronegative.

The chain employs TRBV6-6 and TRBJ2-2; 10 bases are shared with TRBD2. The CDR3 runs to 16 residues. Per the germline V gene, CDR1 is MNHNY and CDR2 is SVGAGI (reference sequence). V shed 5 bases and J 7 bases; nucleotides not matched to a gene: 10. CDR3 residues: CASSTSGGANSGELFF. The CDR3, as DNA: TGTGCCAGCAGTACCAGCGGGGGGGCCAATAGCGGGGAGCTGTTTTTT.

The J gene is TRBJ2-1, the V gene TRBV5-6; no reliable D call. V was pared by 3 bases and J by 1 base, with 17 bases between. Germline values: CDR1 SGHDT, CDR2 YYEEEE. The CDR3 consists of 17 residues. The DNA for the CDR3 is TGTGCCAGCAGCTCCCCGGCAAGGCACGGGTCCTACAATGAGCAGTTCTTC. Translated: CASSSPARHGSYNEQFF.

In this sample, this clone turned up a few times. This chain connects TRBV19 to TRBJ2-7, with 8 positions matching TRBD1. The CDR3 loop spans 14 amino acids. Germline V gene lookup returns CDR1 LNHDA and CDR2 SQIVND (reference sequence). Losses at the gene ends were 3 bases for V and 1 base for J; bases not matched to a gene: 2. In DNA form, the CDR3 reads TGTGCCAGTAGTATCGGACAGGGATCCTACGAGCAGTACTTC. Translating it yields CASSIGQGSYEQYF.

The gene calls are TRBV5-1 and TRBJ2-5; perhaps D is TRBD1 or TRBD2 (5 bases each). V lost 0 bases and J 9 bases, leaving 12 bases between the germline ends. The CDR3 covers 13 residues. The germline V gene encodes CDR1 SGHRS and CDR2 YFSETQ. DNA of the CDR3: TGCGCCAGCAGCTTGGGCAGGGTCGGGGCCCAGTACTTC. Translation: CASSLGRVGAQYF.

The chain is built from TRBV30 and TRBJ1-5; unclear D gene. Germline CDR1 and CDR2: GTSNPN and SVGIG (reference sequence). Trimming took off 4 bases at V and 2 bases at J, with 15 bases between the two ends. The CDR3 length is 15 residues. The CDR3 coding sequence is TGTGCCTGGATCGGCAAGGGAAGGGGCAATCAGCCCCAGCATTTT. Translating gives CAWIGKGRGNQPQHF.

This chain's CDR3 is CASSYLRGGYTF. The CDR3 DNA reads as TGTGCCAGCAGCTACCTTCGCGGTGGCTACACCTTC. The chain combines TRBV28 with TRBJ1-2; D call uncertain. Germline CDR1 reads MDHEN; CDR2 reads SYDVKM. With 6 bases removed from V and 7 bases from J, the gap between germline ends came to 12 bases. The CDR3 has 12 amino acids.

The chain carries TRBV2 and TRBJ2-4; D perhaps matches TRBD1 (5 bases). The CDR3 contains 13 residues. V shed 6 bases and J shed 5 bases, with 11 bases lying between them. Germline V lookup: CDR1 SNHLY, CDR2 FYNNEI. The CDR3 DNA follows: TGTGCCAGCAGCGCGACAGTACAAAACATTCAGTACTTC. Its protein is CASSATVQNIQYF.

This clone was recorded only once. The junction does not match germline at one end; this may be a read error. The same CDR3 also results from other DNA sequences found in this sample. The rearrangement links TRBV18 to TRBJ1-6; D is possibly TRBD1 (5 bases). Germline CDR1 KGHSH, CDR2 LQKENI. This CDR3 comprises 14 residues. Here the CDR3 DNA reads TGTGCCAGCTCCCCTCAGGGAGTTAATTCGCCCCTCCACTTT. It specifies CASSPQGVNSPLHF.

V usage is TRBV9 and J usage is TRBJ2-3; TRBD2 aligns across 13 bases. The V segment lost 4 bases and the J segment 2 bases; nucleotides outside the gene matches: 4. This CDR3 has 16 residues. In germline, CDR1 is SGDLS, CDR2 YYNGEE. CDR3 DNA sequence: TGTGCCAGCAGCACGGGACTAGCGGGGTACACAGATACGCAGTATTTT. Protein product: CASSTGLAGYTDTQYF.

The CDR3 nucleotides read TGTGCCAGCAGTCCCTCGCGACCCGGGTTGCAGTATTTT. Protein: CASSPSRPGLQYF. This chain connects TRBV27 to TRBJ2-3, with unresolved D. The V gene lost 5 bases and the J gene lost 11 bases, with 17 bases spanning the gap. This CDR3 spans 13 amino acids. Germline-derived CDR1 and CDR2 are MNHEY and SMNVEV (reference sequence).

The chain uses TRBV5-1 and TRBJ2-7; D is perhaps TRBD1 (7 bases). The CDR3 is 13 amino acids. V was pared by 2 bases and J by 6 bases, with 12 bases between. Germline V lookup: CDR1 SGHRS, CDR2 YFSETQ. CDR3 loop: CASSLAGGSEQYF. CDR3 DNA sequence: TGCGCCAGCAGCTTAGCAGGGGGGAGCGAGCAGTACTTC.

The chain joins TRBV5-4 to TRBJ2-1, with 7 bases that match TRBD2. The germline V gene has CDR1 SGHNT and CDR2 YYREEE (reference sequence). The CDR3 spans 16 residues. V lost 0 bases to trimming and J lost 2 bases; unmatched junction nucleotides: 5. The CDR3 here is CASSLAQRGPYNEQFF. In DNA, the CDR3 is TGTGCCAGCAGCTTGGCCCAGCGGGGTCCCTACAATGAGCAGTTCTTC.

This clone was detected once. V usage is TRBV11-2 and J usage is TRBJ1-5, with TRBD1 as a possible D gene (6 bases). V dropped 1 base and J dropped 4 bases, with 11 bases sitting between them. This CDR3 is 15 amino acids long. Germline lookup yields CDR1 SGHAT and CDR2 FQNNGV. The CDR3 DNA follows: TGTGCCAGCAGCTTAGGAACAGGGAGGAATCAGCCCCAGCATTTT. It encodes CASSLGTGRNQPQHF.

The V gene is TRBV19, the J gene TRBJ2-1, with 11 bases matching TRBD2. This CDR3 is built from 17 residues. Germline-derived CDR1 and CDR2 are LNHDA and SQIVND (reference sequence). With V trimmed by 3 bases and J by 1 base, 5 bases remained unmatched. Here the CDR3 DNA reads TGTGCCAGTAGTATTGATCCTAGCGGGGGGTCCTACAATGAGCAGTTCTTC. It translates to CASSIDPSGGSYNEQFF.

V gene TRBV27 combines with J gene TRBJ1-1, with 9 bases identical to TRBD1. The junction had 11 bases not matched to a gene; V was cut back by 7 bases and J by 5 bases. The CDR3 has 15 amino acids. Per germline, CDR1 MNHEY and CDR2 SMNVEV (reference sequence). In DNA, the CDR3 is TGTGCCAGCACCTCCGCCTCCGGGACAGGGACTGAAGCTTTCTTT. Translated, it gives CASTSASGTGTEAFF.

The V and J genes are TRBV6-1 and TRBJ1-5, with a weak D call TRBD1 (6 bases). The germline V gene has CDR1 MNHNS and CDR2 SASEGT. Trimming took 2 bases from V and 6 from J, leaving 11 bases between them. The length of the CDR3 is 14 residues. CDR3 DNA: TGTGCCAGCAGTGAAAACAGGGTAGGTCAGCCCCAGCATTTT. The encoded protein is CASSENRVGQPQHF.

V is TRBV5-1 and J is TRBJ2-7; D ambiguous. Trimming shortened V by 4 bases and J by 2 bases, and 13 bases separated the two germline ends. The V gene's germline CDR1 is SGHRS and CDR2 YFSETQ. The CDR3 is made up of 14 amino acids. The CDR3 nucleotides are TGCGCCAGCAGCCTGACGGCTCCACCCTACGAGCAGTACTTC. This gives the protein CASSLTAPPYEQYF.

This chain uses TRBV6-5 with TRBJ1-6; TRBD1 aligns across 7 bases. The CDR3 sequence is 15 residues long. CDR1 is MNHEY, CDR2 SVGAGI, per germline. With 4 bases clipped from V and 7 bases from J, the junction kept 7 bases outside the gene matches. CDR3 nucleotide sequence: TGTGCCAGCAGTTCCGAGACAGGGAACAATTCACCCCTCCACTTT. As protein: CASSSETGNNSPLHF.

This sequence joins TRBV27 and TRBJ2-1; no clear D gene. CDR1 is MNHEY, CDR2 SMNVEV, per germline (reference sequence). Between the trimmed V and J ends, which lost 0 bases and 0 bases, there was a span of 6 bases. The CDR3 extends over 15 amino acids. DNA of the CDR3: TGTGCCAGCAGTTTATCCCCAGGCTCCTACAATGAGCAGTTCTTC. Its translation is CASSLSPGSYNEQFF.

The rearrangement joins TRBV10-2 to TRBJ2-3; D is possibly TRBD1 or TRBD2 (5 bases each). Germline loops: CDR1 WSHSY, CDR2 SAAADI. This CDR3 is built from 15 residues. V was clipped by 0 bases and J by 6 bases, with 13 bases between them. The CDR3 here is CASSESSGRSDTQYF. The CDR3 coding sequence is TGCGCCAGCAGTGAGTCGTCGGGACGCTCCGATACGCAGTATTTT.

This chain links TRBV6-5 with TRBJ1-2, with 7 bases fitting TRBD1. The V gene end was trimmed by 2 bases and the J gene end by 8 bases; junction bases not matched to a gene: 11. This CDR3 has 15 residues. Germline V gives CDR1 MNHEY, CDR2 SVGAGI. The CDR3 region has the DNA TGTGCCAGCAGTTACGGAAACACAGGGGCGGGGGGCTACACCTTC. This codes for CASSYGNTGAGGYTF.

The rearrangement joins TRBV10-3 to TRBJ2-7, with D perhaps matching TRBD2 (5 bases). CDR1 and CDR2 from the germline V gene are ENHRY and SYGVKD. Deletions cut 0 bases from V and 2 bases from J, with 11 bases between. The CDR3 contains 15 residues. The CDR3 sequence: CAISESKGGPYEQYF. The CDR3 DNA is TGTGCCATCAGTGAGTCGAAGGGCGGGCCCTACGAGCAGTACTTC.

The chain has TRBV27 and TRBJ1-1; D perhaps matches TRBD1 (6 bases). The CDR3 has 15 amino acids. Germline loops: CDR1 MNHEY, CDR2 SMNVEV (reference sequence). Deletions cut 4 bases from V and 1 base from J, with 13 bases between. The CDR3 sequence: CASSSLGTQNTEAFF. CDR3 nucleotide sequence: TGTGCCAGCAGTTCTCTCGGGACACAGAACACTGAAGCTTTCTTT.